This TCR beta chain stems from a study of T cells in localized non-small cell lung cancer. Whole-study results and caveats: Heterogeneity is still possible, as just one tumor region was sequenced. Elevated blood T cell density was associated with longer overall survival. Of the top 100 tumor clones, median around 60 were in adjacent lung, approximately 30 among its top 100. There was higher T cell clonality in uninvolved adjacent lung than in tumor, and it was highest there.

The data were produced by immunoSEQ multiplex PCR, yet TCRdb's version contains in-frame clones alone and is incomplete. This sample has tens of thousands of clones; roughly 80% occur once, and the top ten carry 7.5% to 8%. A word on this clone: Antigen: not known.

The germline V and J ends were trimmed by 1 base and 0 bases, with 9 bases remaining between them. The CDR3 runs 15 residues. CDR1 is SGHAT, CDR2 FQNNGV, per germline. The chain combines TRBV11-2 with TRBJ1-2; D perhaps matches TRBD1 (6 bases). Sequencing was performed on PBMCs, taken before any cancer treatment. This clonotype originated in a man aged 35 to 69 with stage II lung adenocarcinoma. This CDR3 is CASSLAGTPNYGYTF. In nucleotides, the CDR3 is TGTGCCAGCAGCTTAGCCGGGACACCTAACTATGGCTACACCTTC.